Below are 20 T cell receptor beta chains sequenced from a single sample in a study of molecular identifiers for immune sequencing clone quantification. A single record per CDR3 protein comes from TCRdb applying MiXCR to the PCR reads. The repertoire holds hundreds of thousands of distinct CDR3 sequences, about 20% seen once, with 0.75% to 0.95% in the top ten. The sample was naive CD8+ T cells from blood, with Jurkat cell RNA spiked in. The subset was: FACS-sorted CD8+CD4-CCR7+CD45RA+ naive T cells. The receptors were gathered from a human donor in good health. Some libraries in this study had Jurkat cell RNA spiked in.

Remarks on this clonotype: This clone may be a read error of a much larger clone one base away. This sequence joins TRBV12-3 or TRBV12-4 and TRBJ2-7; the D gene is possibly TRBD1 (6 bases). This CDR3 is built from 14 residues. The germline V and J ends were trimmed by 6 bases and 5 bases, with 17 bases remaining between them. In DNA, the CDR3 is TGTGCCAGCAGCCCGGCGGGCAGGGGCCACGAGCAGTACTTC. It specifies CASSPAGRGHEQYF.

This clonotype was counted at least ten times. The V call is TRBV7-9, the J call TRBJ2-7, with 9 nucleotides matching TRBD1. Germline CDR1 and CDR2: SEHNR and FQNEAQ (reference sequence). J gave up 6 bases and V 5 bases, and 5 bases lay outside the gene matches. The CDR3 length is 13 residues. The DNA of the CDR3 is TGTGCCAGCAGCCCTCGGACAGGGGTCGAGCAGTACTTC. It encodes CASSPRTGVEQYF.

This clonotype was observed a few times. This chain connects TRBV15 to TRBJ1-6, with D tentatively TRBD1 (5 bases). CDR3 size: 14 residues. The germline CDR1 and CDR2 sequences are LNHNV and YYDKDF (reference sequence). The ends were cut back, 0 bases at V and 7 bases at J, with 7 bases in the middle. The CDR3 loop reads CATSRDRGNSPLHF. CDR3 in DNA: TGTGCCACCAGCAGAGATCGGGGGAATTCACCCCTCCACTTT. Filled out from reference TRBV15 and TRBJ1-6, the complete variable domain reads DAMVIQNPRYQVTQFGKPVTLSCSQTLNHNVMYWYQQKSSQAPKLLFHYYDKDFNNEADTPDNFQSRRPNTSFCFLDIRSPGLGDTAMYLCATSRDRGNSPLHFGNGTRLTVT.

This clonotype appeared many times. The chain uses TRBV12-3 or TRBV12-4 and TRBJ1-1, with D uncertain. This CDR3 has 13 residues. V was clipped by 7 bases and J by 6 bases, with 15 bases between them. The DNA of the CDR3 is TGTGCCAGCACCTCGATTTCTTGGTCTGAAGCTTTCTTT. Its protein is CASTSISWSEAFF.

This clonotype was detected ten times or more. This chain uses TRBV4-1 with TRBJ1-4; D perhaps matches TRBD1 (6 bases). The CDR3 sequence is 15 residues long. V was clipped by 1 base and J by 7 bases, with 13 bases between them. CDR1 and CDR2 (germline): MGHRA, YSYEKL. The DNA for the CDR3 is TGCGCCAGCAGCCAAGTAGGGGGGCGCGGTGAAAAACTGTTTTTT. Translated, it gives CASSQVGGRGEKLFF.

There are many counts of this clonotype. The V and J genes are TRBV14 and TRBJ2-7, with 7 bases fitting TRBD1. CDR1 SGHDN and CDR2 FVKESK come from the germline V gene. J gave up 1 base and V 0 bases, and 6 bases lay outside the gene matches. CDR3 length: 16 amino acids. This chain's CDR3 is CASSQDSPRGSYEQYF. The CDR3 DNA reads TGTGCCAGCAGCCAAGATTCTCCCAGGGGGTCCTACGAGCAGTACTTC. The whole variable domain, filled in from reference TRBV14 and TRBJ2-7, reads EAGVTQFPSHSVIEKGQTVTLRCDPISGHDNLYWYRRVMGKEIKFLLHFVKESKQDESGMPNNRFLAERTGGTYSTLKVQPAELEDSGVYFCASSQDSPRGSYEQYFGPGTRLTVT.

This clonotype was recorded a few times. The DNA for the CDR3 is TGTGCCAGTAGTAACTTGAACACCGGGGAGCTGTTTTTT. This translates into CASSNLNTGELFF. The rearrangement joins TRBV19 to TRBJ2-2; D call uncertain. The V end was cut by 4 bases, the J end by 1 base, with 4 bases between. The CDR3 extends over 13 amino acids. Germline loops: CDR1 LNHDA, CDR2 SQIVND (reference sequence).

This clonotype was seen more than once but under ten times. The gene calls are TRBV7-9 and TRBJ2-5; TRBD2 aligns across 13 bases. After removal of 5 bases from V and 0 bases from J, the junction contained 6 bases not matched to a gene. The CDR3 extends over 17 amino acids. The germline V gene encodes CDR1 SEHNR and CDR2 FQNEAQ (reference sequence). The CDR3, as DNA: TGTGCCAGCAGCCCACATACTAGCGGGAGGGACCAAGAGACCCAGTACTTC. Protein: CASSPHTSGRDQETQYF.

This clonotype was detected ten times or more. The chain carries TRBV20-1 and TRBJ2-5; D perhaps matches TRBD1 (6 bases). Germline V lookup: CDR1 DFQATT, CDR2 SNEGSKA (reference sequence). The V gene lost 6 bases and the J gene lost 7 bases, with 21 bases spanning the gap. CDR3 length: 14 amino acids. The CDR3 nucleotides are TGCAGTGCCAGTCCGGGACACCTCCCGGGGACCCAGTACTTC. It translates to CSASPGHLPGTQYF.

This clonotype was observed a handful of times. A read error may explain this, as a much larger clone is one base away. The rearrangement joins TRBV27 to TRBJ2-2, with unresolved D. Trimming left V 1 base short and J 6 bases short, with 3 bases between. This CDR3 is built from 12 residues. Germline V gene data show CDR1 as MNHEY and CDR2 as SMNVEV (reference sequence). The CDR3 reads CASSLWAGELFF. In DNA form, the CDR3 reads TGTGCCAGCAGTTTATGGGCCGGGGAGCTGTTTTTT.

This clonotype was counted ten times or more. This chain links TRBV9 with TRBJ1-1; the D is unclear. Trimming took off 0 bases at V and 2 bases at J, with 17 bases between the two ends. The germline gives CDR1 SGDLS, CDR2 YYNGEE. The CDR3 is made up of 17 amino acids. CDR3 in DNA: TGTGCCAGCAGCGTAGCCGATCTAGGGTCAGAAAACACTGAAGCTTTCTTT. Its translation: CASSVADLGSENTEAFF.

This clonotype was counted ten times or more. The V call is TRBV20-1, the J call TRBJ2-7, with 7 bases identical to TRBD1. The trim removed 7 bases at V and 4 bases at J, leaving 13 bases unmatched. Per the germline V gene, CDR1 is DFQATT and CDR2 is SNEGSKA (reference sequence). The CDR3 spans 14 residues. CDR3 residues: CSVPQGGWTYEQYF. The DNA of the CDR3 is TGCAGTGTCCCACAAGGGGGCTGGACATACGAGCAGTACTTC.

There are many counts of this clonotype. The chain has TRBV4-3 and TRBJ2-7; either TRBD1 or TRBD2 may fit D (5 bases each). Germline V gene sequence: CDR1 LGHNA, CDR2 YSLEER. The CDR3 is 13 residues long. V lost 0 bases and J lost 5, with 8 bases in between. The CDR3 DNA follows: TGCGCCAGCAGCCAAGATCGGGGACACGAGCAGTACTTC. Amino acids: CASSQDRGHEQYF.

In the case of this clonotype: Being one base from a much bigger clone, this may be a read error. Since no conserved phenylalanine or tryptophan closes the CDR3, a read error is the likely cause. This chain connects TRBV10-2 to TRBJ2-6; D not certain. V lost 7 bases and J lost 3, with 19 bases in between. This CDR3 is 17 amino acids long. Per the germline V gene, CDR1 is WSHSY and CDR2 is SAAADI. In nucleotides, the CDR3 is TGCGCCAGCATTCCTCCGCCGAACGCAGGTGGGGCCAACGTCCTGACTCTC. It encodes CASIPPPNAGGANVLTL.

This clonotype was detected ten times or more. The V gene is TRBV29-1, the J gene TRBJ2-3; D remains ambiguous. Per germline, CDR1 SQVTM and CDR2 ANQGSEA. V was trimmed by 3 bases and J by 2 bases, leaving 12 bases between them. There are 14 residues in the CDR3. The CDR3 is CSVESGDPTDTQYF. The DNA of the CDR3 is TGCAGCGTTGAGTCTGGGGATCCCACAGATACGCAGTATTTT.

This clonotype was recorded at least ten times. This chain links TRBV7-2 with TRBJ1-1; no clear D. The CDR3 length is 13 residues. Deletions cut 2 bases from V and 3 bases from J, with 7 bases between. Germline CDR1 is SGHTA and CDR2 is FQGNSA. In DNA form, the CDR3 reads TGTGCCAGCAGCTTAAATCTGGACACTGAAGCTTTCTTT. This sequence encodes CASSLNLDTEAFF.

The chain has TRBV7-6 and TRBJ2-2; D may match TRBD1 or TRBD2 (5 bases each). The germline CDR1 and CDR2 sequences are SGHVS and FNYEAQ. This CDR3 is 16 amino acids long. V lost 4 bases and J lost 7, with 19 bases in between. The CDR3 nucleotides read TGTGCCAGCAGCTCGACGAGGGGTGGCTACATCGGGGAGCTGTTTTTT. Translated: CASSSTRGGYIGELFF.

In its sample, this clonotype was seen many times. The V call is TRBV6-6, the J call TRBJ2-7; possible D gene TRBD1, 5 bases. Trimming took off 5 bases at V and 8 bases at J, with 16 bases between the two ends. The germline gives CDR1 MNHNY, CDR2 SVGAGI (reference sequence). CDR3 length equals 13 residues. This CDR3 reads CASSTQDSSKQYF. The DNA for the CDR3 is TGTGCCAGCAGTACGCAAGACAGCTCCAAGCAGTACTTC.

This clonotype came up many times. This sequence joins TRBV4-1 and TRBJ2-7, with 11 bases that match TRBD1. Looked up from germline, CDR1 is MGHRA and CDR2 is YSYEKL. The CDR3 has 17 amino acids. Losses at the gene ends were 0 bases for V and 2 bases for J; bases not matched to a gene: 6. The CDR3 DNA reads as TGCGCCAGCAGCCAAGATCCCACGGGACAGGGGGCCTACGAGCAGTACTTC. It translates to CASSQDPTGQGAYEQYF.

In this sample, this clonotype turned up a few times. The V and J genes are TRBV11-2 and TRBJ2-1; 12 bases are a match to TRBD2. The length of the CDR3 is 17 residues. Trimming took 5 bases from V and 2 from J; bases not matched to a gene: 7. Germline loops: CDR1 SGHAT, CDR2 FQNNGV. The CDR3 DNA is TGTGCCAGCAGCGACCGACTAGCGGGAGACACCTACAATGAGCAGTTCTTC. Translating it yields CASSDRLAGDTYNEQFF. Looking up the rest from reference TRBV11-2 and TRBJ2-1 gives the full variable domain: EAGVAQSPRYKIIEKRQSVAFWCNPISGHATLYWYQQILGQGPKLLIQFQNNGVVDDSQLPKDRFSAERLKGVDSTLKIQPAKLEDSAVYLCASSDRLAGDTYNEQFFGPGTRLTVL.